The source of this T cell receptor beta chain is a study of shared clonotypes between healthy human individuals. Across the whole study: CD4 naive and CD4 memory each took three plates per donor, while CD8 naive took two and CD8 memory one. Overall study findings and caveats: In a handful of donors, around 5.5% of naive CD4 clonotypes appeared in common. An expected dependence of interdonor clonotype sharing on sequencing depth was noted.

On this clone: Its target is unknown.

Germline CDR1 reads SGHVS; CDR2 reads FQNEAQ. Trimming took off 1 base at V and 5 bases at J, with 4 bases between the two ends. The CDR3 is 12 amino acids. The data were produced by immunoSEQ multiplex PCR, yet TCRdb's version contains in-frame clones alone and is incomplete. The sample lists some 2,000,000 clones; around 95% were seen once. The V gene is TRBV7-8, the J gene TRBJ2-3; D remains ambiguous. The sequence was obtained from a man aged 18 to 30 in good health. The sample was naive CD4+ T cells sorted from blood. Sample subset: CD45RA+ positively selected. The CDR3: CASSLVVDTQYF. The CDR3 coding sequence is TGTGCCAGCAGCTTAGTGGTAGATACGCAGTATTTT.